A single sample is the source of the 16 T cell receptor beta chains below, sequenced in a study of T cell repertoires in cytomegalovirus infection. TCRdb re-derived calls from the reads in MiXCR, one entry per CDR3 protein. This table has 900,000 to 950,000 distinct CDR3 sequences, around 30% appearing once. What these receptors recognize is not known. This sample comprised cultured CD8+ T cells from PBMCs, obtained from culture after CMV antigen stimulation. These receptors were taken from a human donor in good health (CMV status not recorded). Some clones in this sample may be carry-over from other donors' samples.

Worth noting for this clonotype: At one end, the junction sequence differs from germline, possibly due to a read error. The chain carries TRBV3-1 and TRBJ2-1; 7 bases match TRBD1. Germline CDR1 is LGHDT and CDR2 is YNNKEL (reference sequence). The CDR3 has 15 residues. The CDR3 DNA is TGTGCCAGCAGCCCCCTACCTCGACAGGGCAATGAGCGGTTCTTC. Translated, it gives CASSPLPRQGNERFF.

This chain connects TRBV10-2 to TRBJ2-1, with 9 bases identical to TRBD1. Per the germline V gene, CDR1 is WSHSY and CDR2 is SAAADI. V gave up 5 bases and J gave up 8 bases; unmatched junction bases: 10. The CDR3 totals 15 residues. This CDR3 reads CASSRAGTGRYEQFF. The DNA of the CDR3 is TGCGCCAGCAGTCGTGCCGGGACAGGGAGGTATGAGCAGTTCTTC.

This clonotype was seen just once. One end of the junction fails to match germline, which may point to a read error. The chain is built from TRBV7-4 and TRBJ1-5; TRBD1 is a possible D gene (5 bases). This CDR3 spans 16 amino acids. Germline V gene lookup returns CDR1 SGHVT and CDR2 SQSDAQ. In DNA form, the CDR3 reads TGTGCCAGCAACTTAGCGGGGGATGGTTCCCGGGCGCCCCAGCATTTT. It yields the protein CASNLAGDGSRAPQHF.

The chain uses TRBV10-3 and TRBJ2-5; 7 bases are shared with TRBD2. V was pared by 4 bases and J by 2 bases, with 7 bases of the junction left unmatched. CDR3 length equals 15 residues. Germline CDR1 is ENHRY and CDR2 is SYGVKD. The CDR3 loop reads CAISGTAGDQETQYF. CDR3 sequence (DNA): TGTGCCATCAGTGGTACCGCGGGGGATCAAGAGACCCAGTACTTC.

This clonotype was seen a few times. The chain has TRBV6-2 or TRBV6-3 and TRBJ2-4; D gene unclear. V was pared by 2 bases and J by 8 bases, with 10 bases between. This CDR3 is built from 13 residues. Per the germline V gene, CDR1 is MNHEY and CDR2 is SVGEGT. CDR3 in amino acids: CASSYARWDIQYF. CDR3 sequence (DNA): TGTGCCAGCAGTTACGCACGATGGGACATTCAGTACTTC.

The V call is TRBV20-1, the J call TRBJ2-1; 10 bases match TRBD1. CDR1 DFQATT and CDR2 SNEGSKA come from the germline V gene (reference sequence). J lost 7 bases, V lost 5 bases, and 2 bases had no gene match. The CDR3 has 12 residues. The CDR3 here is CSASDRGNEQFF. CDR3 in DNA: TGCAGTGCTTCGGACAGGGGGAATGAGCAGTTCTTC.

As concerns this clonotype: An end of the junction differs from the germline gene, which may be a read error. The chain combines TRBV7-6 with TRBJ2-2; D may be TRBD1 (6 bases). The CDR3 spans 16 residues. The germline CDR1 and CDR2 sequences are SGHVS and FNYEAQ. The CDR3 coding sequence is TGTGCTAGCAGCTTACCGCCGGGACACTACACCGGGGAGCTGTTTTTT. This codes for CASSLPPGHYTGELFF.

The rearrangement links TRBV10-2 to TRBJ2-7; 8 bases match TRBD2. V lost 3 bases and J lost 7; bases outside the gene matches: 8. The CDR3 extends over 14 amino acids. CDR1 WSHSY and CDR2 SAAADI come from the germline V gene. DNA of the CDR3: TGCGCCAGCAGTGAAAGCGGGGGATCCGAGGAGCAGTACTTC. This codes for CASSESGGSEEQYF.

V and J are TRBV27 and TRBJ1-3, with 8 bases that match TRBD1. J lost 0 bases, V lost 7 bases, and 8 bases had no gene match. There are 16 residues in the CDR3. Per germline, CDR1 MNHEY and CDR2 SMNVEV (reference sequence). The CDR3 reads CASIDRGPSSGNTIYF. The CDR3 DNA reads as TGTGCCAGCATAGACAGGGGACCTAGCTCTGGAAACACCATATATTTT.

This clonotype was detected only a few times. The chain employs TRBV29-1 and TRBJ1-1; 8 bases fit TRBD1. V gave up 0 bases and J gave up 4 bases; unmatched junction bases: 7. From germline, CDR1 is SQVTM and CDR2 ANQGSEA. CDR3 size: 15 residues. Here the CDR3 DNA reads TGCAGCGTTGAAGATACCATCAGGGGGCTCACTGAAGCTTTCTTT. Translated, it gives CSVEDTIRGLTEAFF.

The V call is TRBV7-9, the J call TRBJ2-5, with TRBD1 matching over 8 bases. Trimming cost V 3 bases and J 5 bases; bases outside gene matches: 11. This CDR3 has 16 amino acids. Germline CDR1 reads SEHNR; CDR2 reads FQNEAQ (reference sequence). The CDR3 reads CASSFPGQAQEETQYF. CDR3 coding DNA: TGTGCCAGCAGCTTTCCGGGACAGGCCCAGGAGGAGACCCAGTACTTC.

This clonotype has only a few counts. The V and J genes are TRBV5-6 and TRBJ2-5; D is perhaps TRBD1 (6 bases). Germline V lookup: CDR1 SGHDT, CDR2 YYEEEE. The CDR3 spans 17 residues. Trimming pared 6 bases from V and 0 bases from J, leaving 21 bases between. In nucleotides, the CDR3 is TGTGCCAGCACCATCTATAGGGACACAACCTACCAAGAGACCCAGTACTTC. Protein product: CASTIYRDTTYQETQYF.

This clonotype was observed a handful of times. V is TRBV11-2 and J is TRBJ1-1, with no clear D. The CDR3 runs 14 residues. V lost 3 bases and J lost 2, with 10 bases in between. Looked up from germline, CDR1 is SGHAT and CDR2 is FQNNGV. The CDR3 coding sequence is TGTGCCAGCAGCTTCTGGTCTCCAAACACTGAAGCTTTCTTT. This sequence encodes CASSFWSPNTEAFF.

As regards this clonotype: A read error is possible here, since a much larger clone lies one base away. V is TRBV7-9 and J is TRBJ2-7, with 10 bases that match TRBD1. The CDR3 is made up of 15 amino acids. V was clipped by 3 bases and J by 3 bases; unmatched bases: 5. Germline V gene sequence: CDR1 SEHNR, CDR2 FQNEAQ (reference sequence). The CDR3 nucleotides read TGTGCCAGCAGCTTTACCGGGACAGGGGACTACGAGCAGTACTTC. Its protein is CASSFTGTGDYEQYF.

This clonotype appeared a single time. The genes are TRBV7-6 and TRBJ1-6; no reliable D call. This CDR3 has 15 residues. V gave up 1 base and J gave up 10 bases, with 14 bases separating them. Looked up from germline, CDR1 is SGHVS and CDR2 is FNYEAQ. The CDR3: CASSLGAGVGSPLHF. The DNA of the CDR3 is TGTGCCAGCAGCTTAGGGGCCGGGGTAGGGTCACCCCTCCACTTT. Full variable domain (remainder filled in from reference TRBV7-6 and TRBJ1-6): GAGVSQSPRYKVTKRGQDVALRCDPISGHVSLYWYRQALGQGPEFLTYFNYEAQQDKSGLPNDRFSAERPEGSISTLTIQRTEQRDSAMYRCASSLGAGVGSPLHFGNGTRLTVT.

The chain links TRBV4-1 to TRBJ1-2, with D hard to call. V lost 0 bases to trimming and J lost 7 bases, with 15 bases between them. The CDR3 runs to 15 residues. The germline CDR1 and CDR2 sequences are MGHRA and YSYEKL. The CDR3, as DNA: TGCGCCAGCAGCCAAGATGCCTCTGACGCGCCTGGCTACACCTTC. The encoded protein is CASSQDASDAPGYTF.